This T cell receptor (beta chain) was observed in a study of Graves' ophthalmopathy and Graves' hyperthyroidism. This CDR3 region has 16 residues. The V gene's germline CDR1 is KGHDR and CDR2 SFDVKD. Overall study results and limits: Ophthalmopathy cases were distinguished from stable hyperthyroidism by a 13-signature model, reaching around 88% sensitivity and around 77% specificity.

As the template, RNA transcripts were used to amplify TCR beta CDR3 regions. First-round RT-PCR used HTBI primers; second-round multiplex PCR followed. TCRdb redid the calling of the multiplex PCR reads with MiXCR, one entry per CDR3 protein. The sample includes hundreds of thousands of distinct CDR3 sequences, over 40% of them seen just once. This clonotype was observed once. The antigen remains undetermined. Ophthalmopathy donors showed moderate-to-severe activity, CAS ≥3, NOSPECS ≥4 and a duration under 3 months. Certain patients were not enrolled. These were patients with other autoimmune diseases, uncontrolled infections, pregnancy or lactation. Orbital computed tomography, thyroid ultrasound, TRAb, serum thyroxine and clinical symptoms formed the basis of diagnosis.

The V call is TRBV24-1, the J call TRBJ2-7, with D perhaps matching TRBD2 (6 bases). Gene TRBJ2-1 matches the end of the DNA better, so the J call may be wrong. This receptor was identified in an adult man with Graves' ophthalmopathy. The sample comprised peripheral blood. In DNA form, the CDR3 reads TGTGCCACCAGTGAGGGGGGTAGGAACTACCGCAATGAGCAGTTCTTC. Its protein product is CATSEGGRNYRNEQFF.